This record looks at one T cell receptor (beta chain) sequence and its context. The data were taken from a study of blood T cell repertoires in COVID-19. Study-wide background: The United States, Italy and Spain provided the acute and convalescent COVID-19 samples. T cells, B-cell-depleted T cells, or PBMCs provided the cDNA or gDNA that served as material.

The CDR3 is made up of 13 amino acids. V lost 0 bases and J lost 8, with 8 bases in between. CDR1 LGHNA and CDR2 YSLEER come from the germline V gene. The authors' processing: Counts of nucleated cells, estimated from reference gene primer amplification, were obtained. Generated by immunoSEQ multiplex PCR, the TCRdb table keeps only in-frame clones and is missing some. V, J and clone size were drawn from that table, and D and trimming were deduced from the DNA. The sample lists some 90,000 clones, more than 65% seen once, with about 4.5% in the top ten. J is TRBJ2-1 and V is TRBV4-3; D is unresolved. The TCR sequence derives from a man between 60 and 75 years old with acute or convalescent COVID-19. Sequencing was carried out using peripheral blood. CDR3 loop: CASSQDNGYEQFF. For the CDR3, the DNA is TGCGCCAGCAGCCAAGATAACGGGTATGAGCAGTTCTTC.